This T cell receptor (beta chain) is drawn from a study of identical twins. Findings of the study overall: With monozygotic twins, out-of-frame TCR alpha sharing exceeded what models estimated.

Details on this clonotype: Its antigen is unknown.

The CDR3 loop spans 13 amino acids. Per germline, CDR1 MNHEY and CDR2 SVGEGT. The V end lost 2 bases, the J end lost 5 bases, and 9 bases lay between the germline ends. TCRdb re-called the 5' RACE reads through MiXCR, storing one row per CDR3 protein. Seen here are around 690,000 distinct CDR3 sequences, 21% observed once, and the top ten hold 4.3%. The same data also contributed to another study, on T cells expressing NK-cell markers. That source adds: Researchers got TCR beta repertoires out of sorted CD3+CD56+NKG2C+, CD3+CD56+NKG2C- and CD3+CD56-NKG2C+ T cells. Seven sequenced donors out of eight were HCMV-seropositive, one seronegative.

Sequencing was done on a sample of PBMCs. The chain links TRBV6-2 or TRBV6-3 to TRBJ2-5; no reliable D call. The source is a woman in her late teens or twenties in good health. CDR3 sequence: CASSYGRWETQYF. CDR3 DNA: TGTGCCAGCAGTTACGGCCGTTGGGAGACCCAGTACTTC.